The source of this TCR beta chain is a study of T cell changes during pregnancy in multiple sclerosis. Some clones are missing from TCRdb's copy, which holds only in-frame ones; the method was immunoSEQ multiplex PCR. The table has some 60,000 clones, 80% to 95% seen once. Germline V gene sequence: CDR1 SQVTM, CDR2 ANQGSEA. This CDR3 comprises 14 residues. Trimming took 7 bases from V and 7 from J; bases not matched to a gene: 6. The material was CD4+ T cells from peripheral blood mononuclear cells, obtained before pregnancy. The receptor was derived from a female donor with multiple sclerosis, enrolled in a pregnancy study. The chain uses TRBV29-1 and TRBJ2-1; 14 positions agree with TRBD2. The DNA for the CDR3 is TGCAGCGCGAGACTAGCGGGAGGGCAAAATGAGCAGTTCTTC. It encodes CSARLAGGQNEQFF.